The clone carrying this T cell receptor (beta chain) appeared many times. Antigen unknown. The ends were cut back, 4 bases at V and 8 bases at J, with 9 bases in the middle. Germline V gives CDR1 SGHTA, CDR2 FQGNSA. This CDR3 is built from 13 residues. Inclusion characteristics of ophthalmopathy patients comprised a Clinical Activity Score of at least 3, a NOSPECS grade of at least 4, and duration under 3 months. Amplified regions were TCR beta CDR3 sequences from RNA transcripts. During a first-round RT-PCR of the TCR CDR3, the HTBI primer set was used. TCRdb reprocessed the multiplex PCR reads via MiXCR and lists one record per CDR3 protein. Of hundreds of thousands of distinct CDR3 sequences detected, 20% to 25% appear once; the ten largest clones hold about 60%. These data are taken from a study of T cells in Graves' hyperthyroidism and ophthalmopathy. Study background: Once the initial diagnosis was made, peripheral blood was obtained before any treatment.

Study-wide findings and caveats: Blood samples included most of the expanded thyroid clonotypes exceeding 0.001.

The gene calls are TRBV7-2 and TRBJ1-6; unclear D gene. This TCR was sampled from a man aged 30 to 45 with Graves' ophthalmopathy. Sequenced material: blood. The DNA for the CDR3 is TGTGCCAGCAGCTGGACGAAGGATTCACCCCTCCACTTT. It specifies CASSWTKDSPLHF.